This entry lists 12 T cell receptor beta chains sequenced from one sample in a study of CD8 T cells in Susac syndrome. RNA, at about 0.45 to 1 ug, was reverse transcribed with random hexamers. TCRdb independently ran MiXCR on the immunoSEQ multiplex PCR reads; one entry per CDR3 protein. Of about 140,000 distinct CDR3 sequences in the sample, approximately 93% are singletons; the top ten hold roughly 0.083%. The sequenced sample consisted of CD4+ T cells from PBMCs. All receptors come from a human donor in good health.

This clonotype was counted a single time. The CDR3 spells CASSLGQGQQPQHF. The DNA of the CDR3 is TGTGCCAGCAGTTTAGGGCAGGGTCAACAGCCCCAGCATTTT. The chain has TRBV27 and TRBJ1-5; TRBD1 is a possible D gene (5 bases). Per germline, CDR1 MNHEY and CDR2 SMNVEV (reference sequence). The CDR3 consists of 14 residues. V was clipped by 2 bases and J by 7 bases, with 12 bases between them.

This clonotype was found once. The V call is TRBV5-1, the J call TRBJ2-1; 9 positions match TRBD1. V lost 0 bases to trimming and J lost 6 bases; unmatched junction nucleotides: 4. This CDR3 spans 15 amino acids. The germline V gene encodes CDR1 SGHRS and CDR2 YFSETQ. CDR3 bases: TGCGCCAGCAGCTTGGCGGGACAGGGCTTCAATGAGCAGTTCTTC. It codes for CASSLAGQGFNEQFF.

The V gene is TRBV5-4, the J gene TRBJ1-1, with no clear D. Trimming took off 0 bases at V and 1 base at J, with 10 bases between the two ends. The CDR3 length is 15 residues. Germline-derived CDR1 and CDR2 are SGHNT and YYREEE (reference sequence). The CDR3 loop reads CASSLGIHPNTEAFF. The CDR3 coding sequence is TGTGCCAGCAGCTTGGGTATACATCCGAACACTGAAGCTTTCTTT.

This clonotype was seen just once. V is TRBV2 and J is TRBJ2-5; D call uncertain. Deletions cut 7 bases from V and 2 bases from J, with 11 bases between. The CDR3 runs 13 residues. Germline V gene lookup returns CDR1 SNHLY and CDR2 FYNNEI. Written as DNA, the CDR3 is TGTGCCAGCAATCGCCAGTTACAAGAGACCCAGTACTTC. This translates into CASNRQLQETQYF.

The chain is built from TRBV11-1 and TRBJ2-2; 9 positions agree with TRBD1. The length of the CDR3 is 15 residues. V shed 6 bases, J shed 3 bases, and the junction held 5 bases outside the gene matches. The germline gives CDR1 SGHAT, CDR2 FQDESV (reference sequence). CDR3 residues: CASSQGQGDTGELFF. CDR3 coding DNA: TGTGCCAGCAGTCAGGGACAGGGCGACACCGGGGAGCTGTTTTTT.

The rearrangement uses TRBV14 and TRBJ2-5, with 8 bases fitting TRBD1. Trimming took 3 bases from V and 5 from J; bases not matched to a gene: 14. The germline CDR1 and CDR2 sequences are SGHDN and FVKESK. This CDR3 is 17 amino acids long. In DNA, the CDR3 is TGTGCCAGCAGCCAGCGGGGTCGGACAGGGTCCCAGGAGACCCAGTACTTC. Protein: CASSQRGRTGSQETQYF. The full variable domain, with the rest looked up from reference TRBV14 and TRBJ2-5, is EAGVTQFPSHSVIEKGQTVTLRCDPISGHDNLYWYRRVMGKEIKFLLHFVKESKQDESGMPNNRFLAERTGGTYSTLKVQPAELEDSGVYFCASSQRGRTGSQETQYFGPGTRLLVL.

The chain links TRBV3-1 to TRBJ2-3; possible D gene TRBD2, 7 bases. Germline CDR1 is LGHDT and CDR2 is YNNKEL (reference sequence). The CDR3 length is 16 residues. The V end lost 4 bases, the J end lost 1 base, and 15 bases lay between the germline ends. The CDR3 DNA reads TGTGCCAGCAGCCCCTCCTTCGGGGGGCGCACAGATACGCAGTATTTT. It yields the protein CASSPSFGGRTDTQYF.

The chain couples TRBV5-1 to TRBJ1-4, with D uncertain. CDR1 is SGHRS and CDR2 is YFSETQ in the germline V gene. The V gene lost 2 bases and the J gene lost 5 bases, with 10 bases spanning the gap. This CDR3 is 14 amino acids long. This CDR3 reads CASSFGPENEKLFF. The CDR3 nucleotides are TGCGCCAGCAGCTTCGGACCTGAAAATGAAAAACTGTTTTTT.

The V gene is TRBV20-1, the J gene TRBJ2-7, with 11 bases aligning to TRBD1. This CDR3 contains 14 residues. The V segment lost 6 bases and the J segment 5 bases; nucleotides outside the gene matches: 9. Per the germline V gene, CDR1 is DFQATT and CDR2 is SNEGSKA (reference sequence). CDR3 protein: CSARRTGGWHEQYF. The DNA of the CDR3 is TGCAGTGCCCGTAGGACAGGGGGCTGGCACGAGCAGTACTTC.

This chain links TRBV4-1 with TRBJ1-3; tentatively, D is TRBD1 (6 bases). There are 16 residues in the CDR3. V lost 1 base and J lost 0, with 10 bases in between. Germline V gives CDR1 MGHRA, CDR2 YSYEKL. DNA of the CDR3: TGCGCCAGCAGCCAAGGACCGGGGGCCTCTGGAAACACCATATATTTT. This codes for CASSQGPGASGNTIYF.

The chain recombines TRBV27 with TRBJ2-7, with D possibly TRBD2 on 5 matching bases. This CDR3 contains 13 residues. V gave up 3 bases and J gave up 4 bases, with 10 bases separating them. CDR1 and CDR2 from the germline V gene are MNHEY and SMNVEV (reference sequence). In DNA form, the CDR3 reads TGTGCCAGCAGTTTTTTTGGGGAGTACGAGCAGTACTTC. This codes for CASSFFGEYEQYF.

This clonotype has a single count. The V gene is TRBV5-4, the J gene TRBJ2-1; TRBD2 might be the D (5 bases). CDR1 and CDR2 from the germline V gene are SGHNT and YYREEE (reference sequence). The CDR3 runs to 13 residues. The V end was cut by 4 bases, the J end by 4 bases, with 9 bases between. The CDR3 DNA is TGTGCCAGCAGCGATACTAGTTACAATGAGCAGTTCTTC. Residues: CASSDTSYNEQFF.